A selection of T cell receptor beta chains follows, all from one sample in a study of quantifying T cell responses using KT2 cells. Each CDR3 protein is one row after TCRdb ran MiXCR on the UMI-ligation and nested PCR reads. The table lists around 50,000 distinct CDR3 sequences, about 9.9% of them singletons. The sample taken for sequencing was PBMCs spiked with cells of the T cell clone KT2. These TCRs come from a human donor. Each CDR3 is given with its conserved first and last residue. The D gene is left open where the match is weak. Size is stated for part of the rows, as once, few or many counts, or as a class when the clone is expanded.

>TRBV5-1|TRBD1|TRBJ2-7|few
CASSSGDRLRLEQYF
TGCGCCAGCAGCTCGGGGGACAGGCTTCGCCTCGAGCAGTACTTC
>TRBV2|NA|TRBJ2-3|many
CASSEGIRSTDTQYF
TGTGCCAGCAGTGAAGGCATCAGGTCGACAGATACGCAGTATTTT
>TRBV12-3/TRBV12-4|TRBD1|TRBJ1-4|once
CASRYLRGTGNEKLFF
TGTGCCAGCAGGTATCTTCGGGGGACAGGCAATGAAAAACTGTTTTTT
>TRBV3-1|NA|TRBJ1-1|few
CASSSSSSRARAFF
TGTGCCAGCAGCTCATCTAGTAGCAGGGCGCGGGCTTTCTTT
>TRBV9|TRBD2|TRBJ2-1|many
CASSVGGLAGGYNEQFF
TGTGCCAGCAGCGTAGGGGGACTAGCGGGGGGTTACAATGAGCAGTTCTTC
>TRBV20-1|TRBD2|TRBJ2-7|NA
CSARVGASGQEYF
TGCAGTGCTAGAGTGGGGGCTAGCGGGCAAGAGTACTTC
>TRBV6-2/TRBV6-3|NA|TRBJ2-1|many
CASSPRENEQFF
TGTGCCAGCAGTCCCAGGGAGAATGAGCAGTTCTTC
>TRBV5-4|TRBD1|TRBJ2-5|few
CASMPGQGKETQYF
TGTGCCAGCATGCCGGGACAGGGGAAAGAGACCCAGTACTTC
>TRBV4-3|NA|TRBJ2-5|NA
CASSQVPLWGEPGQETQYF
TGCGCCAGCAGCCAAGTTCCCTTATGGGGGGAGCCGGGGCAAGAGACCCAGTACTTC
>TRBV4-1|NA|TRBJ1-1|few
CASSQKTGNTEAFF
TGCGCCAGCAGCCAAAAGACGGGGAACACTGAAGCTTTCTTT
>TRBV5-6|TRBD1|TRBJ1-2|NA
CASSKLPGQNYGYTF
TGTGCCAGCAGCAAATTGCCGGGACAGAACTATGGCTACACCTTC
>TRBV30|TRBD2|TRBJ2-3|many
CAWSVGTSVGTDTQYF
TGTGCCTGGAGTGTTGGGACTAGCGTAGGCACAGATACGCAGTATTTT
>TRBV27|TRBD2|TRBJ2-7|few
CASRRTSVAGYEQYF
TGTGCCAGCAGAAGGACTAGCGTAGCGGGTTACGAGCAGTACTTC
>TRBV30|NA|TRBJ1-2|NA
CALTPSYGYTF
TGTGCCTTGACACCGAGTTATGGCTACACCTTC
>TRBV19|NA|TRBJ2-5|NA
CASSIRRTVQETQYF
TGTGCCAGTAGTATTAGACGGACAGTCCAAGAGACCCAGTACTTC
>TRBV12-3/TRBV12-4|TRBD1|TRBJ1-5|NA
CASSPTGNQPQHF
TGTGCCAGCAGTCCGACAGGGAATCAGCCCCAGCATTTT
>TRBV18|NA|TRBJ1-1|few
CASSKRRGTMNTEAFF
TGTGCCAGCTCCAAACGGAGGGGTACGATGAACACTGAAGCTTTCTTT
>TRBV2|NA|TRBJ1-4|NA
CASNPRGTNEKLFF
TGTGCCAGCAACCCCAGGGGCACTAATGAAAAACTGTTTTTT
>TRBV5-1|TRBD2|TRBJ2-7|NA
CASSLEASGSYEQYF
TGCGCCAGCAGCTTGGAGGCTAGCGGGAGCTACGAGCAGTACTTC
>TRBV12-3/TRBV12-4|TRBD2|TRBJ2-3|few
CASSQTSGSHTQYF
TGTGCCAGCAGTCAGACTAGCGGGTCGCATACGCAGTATTTT
>TRBV29-1|NA|TRBJ1-1|many
CSVWGTEAFF
TGCAGCGTTTGGGGTACTGAAGCTTTCTTT
>TRBV6-6|NA|TRBJ1-3|NA
CASSYSIEGEGPSGNTIYF
TGTGCCAGCAGTTACTCGATCGAAGGAGAGGGGCCTTCTGGAAACACCATATATTTT
>TRBV20-1|NA|TRBJ2-4|NA
CSAKWHQGSGYKNIQYF
TGCAGTGCTAAATGGCATCAGGGTAGCGGATACAAAAACATTCAGTACTTC
>TRBV4-3|NA|TRBJ2-7|NA
CASSQITGSYEQYF
TGCGCCAGCAGCCAAATTACAGGATCCTACGAGCAGTACTTC
>TRBV6-1|NA|TRBJ2-1|few
CASSLDKFYNEQFF
TGTGCCAGCAGCTTAGACAAATTCTACAATGAGCAGTTCTTC
>TRBV12-3/TRBV12-4|NA|TRBJ1-1|NA
CASSPFLERGRYTEAFF
NA
>TRBV6-1|NA|TRBJ1-5|NA
CASRSDDGSNQPQHF
TGTGCCAGCAGGAGCGACGACGGGAGCAATCAGCCCCAGCATTTT
>TRBV9|NA|TRBJ2-6|few
CASSVQTGSGANVLTF
TGTGCCAGCAGCGTTCAAACAGGGTCTGGGGCCAACGTCCTGACTTTC
>TRBV28|NA|TRBJ2-7|many
CASSLGGSTYEQYF
TGTGCCAGCAGTTTAGGGGGGAGCACCTACGAGCAGTACTTC
>TRBV11-2|TRBD1|TRBJ1-2|many
CASSFTGGTNYGYTF
TGTGCCAGCAGCTTCACAGGGGGAACTAACTATGGCTACACCTTC
>TRBV29-1|TRBD2|TRBJ2-1|many
CSVEDLAGVVHEQFF
TGCAGCGTTGAAGATCTTGCGGGAGTCGTCCATGAGCAGTTCTTC
>TRBV29-1|NA|TRBJ1-1|many
CSATISKNTEAFF
TGCAGCGCGACCATTTCCAAGAACACTGAAGCTTTCTTT
>TRBV27|NA|TRBJ2-3|few
CASSFSGRTDTQYF
TGTGCCAGCAGTTTTTCCGGTCGCACAGATACGCAGTATTTT
>TRBV28|NA|TRBJ1-2|NA
CASRSQQMGGYTF
TGTGCCAGCAGATCGCAGCAGATGGGTGGCTACACCTTC
>TRBV30|TRBD1|TRBJ1-1|few
CAWSGTGETEAFF
TGTGCCTGGAGTGGGACAGGGGAGACTGAAGCTTTCTTT
>TRBV9|NA|TRBJ2-1|NA
CASSVETGLAGGNEQFF
TGTGCCAGCAGCGTAGAGACCGGACTAGCAGGGGGGAATGAGCAGTTCTTC
>TRBV4-1|TRBD2|TRBJ2-1|many
CASSQEKRGGFEQFF
TGCGCCAGCAGCCAAGAAAAGCGGGGGGGATTTGAGCAGTTCTTC
>TRBV11-2|TRBD2|TRBJ2-3|NA
CASSFGARVDSGRGGTDTQYF
TGTGCCAGCAGCTTTGGGGCTAGGGTGGATAGCGGGAGAGGAGGCACAGATACGCAGTATTTT
>TRBV5-1|TRBD2|TRBJ2-3|NA
CASSLPELAGTDTQYF
TGCGCCAGCAGCTTGCCTGAACTAGCGGGCACAGATACGCAGTATTTT
>TRBV12-3/TRBV12-4|TRBD2|TRBJ2-1|few
CASSLGGLFSSYNEQFF
TGTGCCAGCAGTTTAGGGGGACTATTTAGCTCCTACAATGAGCAGTTCTTC
>TRBV3-1|TRBD1|TRBJ1-2|many
CASSLTGEGYTF
TGTGCCAGCAGCCTGACAGGGGAGGGCTACACCTTC
>TRBV15|NA|TRBJ2-5|many
CATSRGPRGETQYF
TGTGCCACCAGCAGAGGGCCGAGGGGTGAGACCCAGTACTTC
>TRBV7-3|NA|TRBJ2-1|many
CASSLTGQGIGEQFF
TGTGCCAGCAGCTTAACGGGGCAGGGGATAGGAGAGCAGTTCTTC
>TRBV12-3/TRBV12-4|NA|TRBJ1-2|NA
CASSKLNYGYTF
TGTGCCAGCAGTAAACTGAACTATGGCTACACCTTC
>TRBV6-6|NA|TRBJ1-6|NA
CASSYPLGASPLHF
TGTGCCAGCAGTTACCCCTTGGGGGCTTCACCCCTCCACTTT
>TRBV6-5|NA|TRBJ2-7|few
CASSYSTRQGIHEQYF
TGTGCCAGCAGTTACTCCACGAGGCAGGGGATCCACGAGCAGTACTTC
>TRBV18|NA|TRBJ1-4|NA
CASSPPVSNEKLFF
TGTGCCAGCTCACCACCGGTGTCTAATGAAAAACTGTTTTTT
>TRBV7-9|NA|TRBJ2-5|many
CASSFIAQQQTQYF
TGTGCCAGCAGCTTTATCGCCCAGCAGCAGACCCAGTACTTC
>TRBV29-1|TRBD2|TRBJ2-1|NA
CSVVTSDSYNEQFF
TGCAGCGTCGTGACTAGCGATTCCTACAATGAGCAGTTCTTC
>TRBV10-3|NA|TRBJ2-7|many
CAISDRYGYEQYF
TGTGCCATCAGCGACAGGTACGGGTACGAGCAGTACTTC
>TRBV7-3|NA|TRBJ2-1|many
CASSPGTPSSYNEQFF
TGTGCCAGCAGCCCCGGGACACCTAGCTCCTACAATGAGCAGTTCTTC
>TRBV23-1|NA|TRBJ2-1|many
CASRPDAPPEQFF
TGCGCCAGCAGACCTGACGCCCCGCCGGAGCAGTTCTTC
>TRBV2|NA|TRBJ2-7|many
CASSEWYEQYF
TGTGCCAGCAGTGAATGGTACGAGCAGTACTTC
>TRBV12-3/TRBV12-4|TRBD1|TRBJ1-6|few
CASSLGGQGNSPLHF
TGTGCCAGCAGTTTGGGGGGACAGGGAAATTCACCCCTCCACTTT
>TRBV18|TRBD2|TRBJ2-2|NA
CASSPILAGGYTGELFF
TGTGCCAGCTCACCCATTCTAGCGGGAGGATACACCGGGGAGCTGTTTTTT
>TRBV7-9|NA|TRBJ2-3|many
CASSLVYRGAGTDTQYF
TGTGCCAGCAGCTTAGTATACCGGGGGGCCGGCACAGATACGCAGTATTTT
>TRBV10-3|NA|TRBJ2-1|few
CAISERDSSYNEQFF
TGTGCCATCAGTGAACGGGATAGCTCCTACAATGAGCAGTTCTTC
>TRBV20-1|NA|TRBJ2-5|NA
CSANNRDTDSETQYF
TGCAGTGCTAATAACCGGGACACGGATTCGGAGACCCAGTACTTC
>TRBV14|NA|TRBJ1-2|NA
CASSQVGGGTYGYTF
TGTGCCAGCAGCCAAGTCGGAGGGGGAACCTATGGCTACACCTTC